Presented here are 25 T cell receptor beta chains from one specimen sequenced in a study of T cell responses to AZD1222 COVID-19 vaccine. The protocol was immunoSEQ multiplex PCR, while the TCRdb copy is restricted to in-frame clones and leaves out a portion. The sample gives approximately 110,000 clones, 80% to 95% of which show up once; about 1.2% is in the top ten. This specimen was peripheral blood, taken on day 0 of AZD1222 vaccination. These receptors were obtained from an adult in good health.

This clone was detected a few times. J is TRBJ2-7 and V is TRBV6-5, with a weak D call TRBD1 (5 bases). CDR3 size: 14 residues. With 0 bases removed from V and 2 bases from J, the gap between germline ends came to 8 bases. Germline V gives CDR1 MNHEY, CDR2 SVGAGI. This CDR3 reads CASSYSQGTYEQYF. CDR3 nucleotides: TGTGCCAGCAGTTACTCCCAGGGAACCTACGAGCAGTACTTC.

This rearrangement joins TRBV15 to TRBJ1-1; D unresolved. V was clipped by 0 bases and J by 12 bases, with 14 bases between them. CDR3 size: 13 residues. CDR1 and CDR2 from the germline V gene are LNHNV and YYDKDF (reference sequence). The DNA of the CDR3 is TGTGCCACCAGCAGAGATTTGAGGAGCTCGACTTTCTTT. Protein product: CATSRDLRSSTFF.

The chain uses TRBV9 and TRBJ2-2, with 11 bases identical to TRBD1. This CDR3 is 16 amino acids long. CDR1 is SGDLS and CDR2 is YYNGEE in the germline V gene. The ends lost 3 bases at V and 2 bases at J; junction bases unmatched: 3. CDR3 region: CASSARTGGNTGELFF. The CDR3 nucleotides read TGTGCCAGCAGCGCGAGGACAGGGGGCAACACCGGGGAGCTGTTTTTT.

The chain employs TRBV2 and TRBJ2-2, with D possibly being TRBD2 (6 bases). The germline V and J ends were trimmed by 8 bases and 3 bases, with 13 bases remaining between them. This CDR3 has 14 residues. Germline lookup yields CDR1 SNHLY and CDR2 FYNNEI. This CDR3 reads CASGEDRHTGELFF. CDR3 in DNA: TGTGCCAGCGGGGAGGACCGTCACACCGGGGAGCTGTTTTTT.

This rearrangement joins TRBV30 to TRBJ2-2, with D perhaps TRBD1 (5 bases). V lost 1 base, J lost 8 bases, and 5 bases lay in between. The CDR3 is 11 residues long. CDR1 is GTSNPN and CDR2 is SVGIG in the germline V gene (reference sequence). CDR3 region: CAWSDRGELFF. The CDR3 region has the DNA TGTGCCTGGAGTGACAGGGGGGAGCTGTTTTTT.

This clone was recorded once. In DNA form, the CDR3 reads TGTGCCAGTAGTCGTACGGGAGATAATTCACCCCTCCACTTT. This encodes CASSRTGDNSPLHF. The chain uses TRBV19 and TRBJ1-6, with no clear D. V dropped 5 bases and J dropped 5 bases, with 10 bases sitting between them. This CDR3 has 14 amino acids. Germline V lookup: CDR1 LNHDA, CDR2 SQIVND (reference sequence).

The table lists this clone with a count of one. J is TRBJ1-1 and V is TRBV10-1, with D hard to call. Germline V lookup: CDR1 WNHNN, CDR2 SYGVQD (reference sequence). The V gene lost 7 bases and the J gene lost 7 bases, with 10 bases spanning the gap. The CDR3 is 11 residues long. This CDR3 is CASNEGSEAFF. CDR3 DNA: TGCGCCAGCAACGAAGGGAGTGAAGCTTTCTTT.

This chain joins TRBV4-3 and TRBJ2-4; perhaps TRBD2 as D (6 bases). The V end was cut by 4 bases, the J end by 9 bases, with 16 bases between. Germline lookup yields CDR1 LGHNA and CDR2 YSLEER. The CDR3 contains 14 residues. The CDR3 DNA is TGCGCCAGCAGCCCCGAGCGGGCGGCGAGCATTCAGTACTTC. Amino acids: CASSPERAASIQYF.

J is TRBJ1-4 and V is TRBV18, with D perhaps TRBD1 (6 bases). In germline, CDR1 is KGHSH, CDR2 LQKENI. The germline V and J ends were trimmed by 6 bases and 6 bases, with 14 bases remaining between them. The CDR3 runs to 14 residues. Here the CDR3 reads CASSRQVSDEKLFF. CDR3 sequence (DNA): TGTGCCAGCTCCCGACAGGTTTCCGATGAAAAACTGTTTTTT.

This rearrangement joins TRBV20-1 to TRBJ1-2; D perhaps matches TRBD1 (5 bases). Germline V gene sequence: CDR1 DFQATT, CDR2 SNEGSKA (reference sequence). The length of the CDR3 is 11 residues. Trimming left V 3 bases short and J 4 bases short, with 6 bases between. CDR3 loop: CSARTVYGYTF. Written as DNA, the CDR3 is TGCAGTGCTAGGACAGTCTATGGCTACACCTTC.

The chain is built from TRBV18 and TRBJ1-3; D uncertain. Germline V gene sequence: CDR1 KGHSH, CDR2 LQKENI. The CDR3 loop spans 16 amino acids. Between the trimmed V and J ends, which lost 6 bases and 0 bases, there was a span of 15 bases. CDR3 in DNA: TGTGCCAGCTCGCTCGGACCCACTATCTCTGGAAACACCATATATTTT. Its protein is CASSLGPTISGNTIYF. Full variable domain (remainder filled in from reference TRBV18 and TRBJ1-3): NAGVMQNPRHLVRRRGQEARLRCSPMKGHSHVYWYRQLPEEGLKFMVYLQKENIIDESGMPKERFSAEFPKEGPSILRIQQVVRGDSAAYFCASSLGPTISGNTIYFGEGSWLTVV.

The J gene is TRBJ2-2, the V gene TRBV9, with a possible D match to TRBD1 (5 bases). This CDR3 region has 14 residues. With 0 bases removed from V and 5 bases from J, the gap between germline ends came to 8 bases. Looked up from germline, CDR1 is SGDLS and CDR2 is YYNGEE. CDR3 nucleotides: TGTGCCAGCAGCGTAGAGGGGATAACCGGGGAGCTGTTTTTT. Translation gives CASSVEGITGELFF. Using reference TRBV9 and TRBJ2-2 for the parts outside the CDR3, the full variable domain is DSGVTQTPKHLITATGQRVTLRCSPRSGDLSVYWYQQSLDQGLQFLIQYYNGEERAKGNILERFSAQQFPDLHSELNLSSLELGDSALYFCASSVEGITGELFFGEGSRLTVL.

The J gene is TRBJ1-5, the V gene TRBV30; weak D call: TRBD1 (6 bases). Trimming took 3 bases from V and 5 from J, leaving 11 bases between them. CDR1 and CDR2 (germline): GTSNPN, SVGIG (reference sequence). The CDR3 has 13 amino acids. CDR3 bases: TGTGCCTGGAGAGGGGGTCGTCATCAGCCCCAGCATTTT. This codes for CAWRGGRHQPQHF.

This clone was recorded a few times. This chain connects TRBV18 to TRBJ1-2, with TRBD1 matching over 7 bases. This CDR3 has 15 residues. J gave up 0 bases and V 3 bases, and 4 bases lay outside the gene matches. Germline V gene sequence: CDR1 KGHSH, CDR2 LQKENI. In DNA, the CDR3 is TGTGCCAGCTCACCCCCCGGGACAGCTAACTATGGCTACACCTTC. Its protein is CASSPPGTANYGYTF.

The CDR3 DNA reads as TGTGCCAGCAGACGGGCGGGAGAGGGAGAGACCCAGTACTTC. It codes for CASRRAGEGETQYF. This sequence joins TRBV27 and TRBJ2-5, with 7 bases identical to TRBD2. In germline, CDR1 is MNHEY, CDR2 SMNVEV (reference sequence). CDR3 length: 14 amino acids. Germline trimming cut 6 bases from V and 4 bases from J; bases unmatched to any gene: 8.

The rearrangement joins TRBV5-5 to TRBJ2-5; D gene uncertain. The germline V gene encodes CDR1 SGHKS and CDR2 YYEKEE (reference sequence). The CDR3 covers 13 residues. Trimming stripped 1 base from V and 1 base from J, with 5 bases between. In DNA form, the CDR3 reads TGTGCCAGCAGCTTGAACTTCCAAGAGACCCAGTACTTC. The encoded protein is CASSLNFQETQYF.

The V and J genes are TRBV5-1 and TRBJ2-1; 14 bases are shared with TRBD2. CDR1 SGHRS and CDR2 YFSETQ come from the germline V gene. V gave up 9 bases and J gave up 4 bases; unmatched junction bases: 6. There are 15 residues in the CDR3. This chain's CDR3 is CATGTSGGDYNEQFF. The CDR3 DNA follows: TGCGCCACCGGGACTAGCGGGGGAGATTACAATGAGCAGTTCTTC.

The CDR3: CASSLEPGNQPQHF. Here the CDR3 DNA reads TGTGCCAGCAGCTTGGAGCCAGGCAATCAGCCCCAGCATTTT. The chain employs TRBV5-4 and TRBJ1-5, with D unresolved. The CDR3 has 14 amino acids. The germline V gene encodes CDR1 SGHNT and CDR2 YYREEE (reference sequence). Trimming took off 0 bases at V and 2 bases at J, with 6 bases between the two ends. Based on the CDR3 plus reference TRBV5-4 and TRBJ1-5, the full variable domain is ETGVTQSPTHLIKTRGQQVTLRCSSQSGHNTVSWYQQALGQGPQFIFQYYREEENGRGNFPPRFSGLQFPNYSSELNVNALELDDSALYLCASSLEPGNQPQHFGDGTRLSIL.

This chain connects TRBV7-2 to TRBJ2-7; 8 positions agree with TRBD2. V gave up 4 bases and J gave up 4 bases; unmatched junction bases: 6. Germline assignment: CDR1 SGHTA and CDR2 FQGNSA. This CDR3 is 14 amino acids long. CDR3 protein: CASSWAGGSYEQYF. DNA of the CDR3: TGTGCCAGCAGCTGGGCGGGAGGCTCGTACGAGCAGTACTTC.

This clone showed up just once. V usage is TRBV5-6 and J usage is TRBJ2-5, with 9 bases matching TRBD2. CDR1 is SGHDT and CDR2 is YYEEEE in the germline V gene. V lost 4 bases to trimming and J lost 3 bases; unmatched junction nucleotides: 4. The CDR3 sequence is 14 residues long. CDR3 sequence: CASSTLAGKETQYF. CDR3 in DNA: TGTGCCAGCAGCACCCTAGCGGGGAAAGAGACCCAGTACTTC.

This sequence joins TRBV29-1 and TRBJ2-2; 8 bases are a match to TRBD1. This CDR3 is built from 13 residues. Trimming cost V 7 bases and J 3 bases; bases outside gene matches: 4. Looked up from germline, CDR1 is SQVTM and CDR2 is ANQGSEA. The CDR3 DNA follows: TGCAGCGGGGGACAGGCAGACACCGGGGAGCTGTTTTTT. Its translation is CSGGQADTGELFF.

The CDR3 loop is CASRLAGGPLEQYF. The CDR3 DNA reads as TGTGCCAGCAGGTTAGCGGGAGGGCCATTAGAGCAGTACTTC. V gene TRBV27 combines with J gene TRBJ2-7, with 11 bases fitting TRBD2. Looked up from germline, CDR1 is MNHEY and CDR2 is SMNVEV (reference sequence). The length of the CDR3 is 14 residues. V lost 6 bases and J lost 7; bases outside the gene matches: 8.

In its sample, this clone was seen once. This CDR3 is CASYGHGGQPQHF. CDR3 DNA sequence: TGTGCCAGTTACGGCCACGGGGGGCAGCCCCAGCATTTT. V is TRBV6-5 and J is TRBJ1-5; possible D gene TRBD1, 5 bases. The CDR3 has 13 residues. V lost 9 bases and J 7 bases, leaving 16 bases between the germline ends. Germline V gene sequence: CDR1 MNHEY, CDR2 SVGAGI.

V is TRBV30 and J is TRBJ1-1; D may be TRBD1 (5 bases). CDR3 length equals 14 residues. CDR1 GTSNPN and CDR2 SVGIG come from the germline V gene (reference sequence). The V end was cut by 0 bases, the J end by 3 bases, with 11 bases between. The CDR3 sequence: CAWSVGTVDTEAFF. Written as DNA, the CDR3 is TGTGCCTGGAGTGTAGGGACGGTGGACACTGAAGCTTTCTTT.

The chain joins TRBV7-2 to TRBJ2-7, with D perhaps TRBD1 (5 bases). This CDR3 has 13 residues. The germline CDR1 and CDR2 sequences are SGHTA and FQGNSA. Trimming pared 5 bases from V and 4 bases from J, leaving 12 bases between. CDR3 bases: TGTGCCAGCAGCGTCCGGACAATTTACGAGCAGTACTTC. This encodes CASSVRTIYEQYF.